The 9 T cell receptor beta chains in this list originate from one sample, sequenced in a study of blood T cells in healthy people across ages. A J-beta primer mix and a sample-barcoded 5' primer were used in a second PCR of about 7 to 12 cycles. One entry per CDR3 protein, called by TCRdb with MiXCR from the 5' RACE reads. The table lists 800,000 to 950,000 distinct CDR3 sequences, 25% to 30% of them singletons. These data are also associated with another study on T cells of mothers and their children.

Sequences were obtained from blood. Every receptor here comes from a woman in her 40s in good health.

CDR3 sequence (DNA): TGTGCCAGCAGCCAAGAGACCGGACTCCCGGGCAGCTACGAGCAGTACTTC. Translation: CASSQETGLPGSYEQYF. This chain connects TRBV12-3 or TRBV12-4 to TRBJ2-7, with D possibly matching TRBD2 (5 bases). The CDR3 has 17 residues. V lost 6 bases and J 3 bases, leaving 24 bases between the germline ends.

As regards this clonotype: Without the conserved terminal phenylalanine or tryptophan, this CDR3 likely stems from a read error. The rearrangement joins TRBV12-3 or TRBV12-4 to TRBJ1-3; maybe TRBD1 (6 bases). CDR3 length equals 15 residues. The V end was cut by 6 bases, the J end by 2 bases, with 14 bases between. CDR3 residues: CASRLDRQTGNTIYY. The CDR3 nucleotides are TGTGCCAGCAGACTGGACAGACAAACTGGAAACACCATATATTAT.

The chain couples TRBV6-4 to TRBJ2-1, with D possibly matching TRBD2 (5 bases). There are 13 residues in the CDR3. The germline CDR1 and CDR2 sequences are MRHNA and SNTAGT. V shed 2 bases and J shed 8 bases, with 10 bases lying between them. The CDR3 here is CASSDGERDEQFF. CDR3 sequence (DNA): TGTGCCAGCAGTGACGGGGAGAGGGATGAGCAGTTCTTC.

With respect to this clonotype: Being one base from a much bigger clone, this may be a read error. The chain has TRBV30 and TRBJ1-1, with D possibly TRBD1 on 5 matching bases. V was clipped by 2 bases and J by 12 bases, with 16 bases between them. Looked up from germline, CDR1 is GTSNPN and CDR2 is SVGIG (reference sequence). This CDR3 comprises 12 residues. As DNA, the CDR3 is TGTGCCTGGAGTAGGGACGGGGGATTAACTTTCTTT. It yields the protein CAWSRDGGLTFF.

CDR3 DNA: TGTGCCAGCAGCTTAGTGAGGCTAGCGGGGGGGAAAAACATTCAGTACTTC. Amino acids: CASSLVRLAGGKNIQYF. This chain connects TRBV7-2 to TRBJ2-4, with 12 bases fitting TRBD2. Germline V lookup: CDR1 SGHTA, CDR2 FQGNSA. The CDR3 totals 17 residues. V was pared by 1 base and J by 4 bases, with 5 bases of the junction left unmatched.

This clonotype was seen repeatedly, ten times or more. This chain links TRBV5-1 with TRBJ2-7, with D tentatively TRBD1 (7 bases). The V end lost 4 bases, the J end lost 5 bases, and 16 bases lay between the germline ends. Germline V gene sequence: CDR1 SGHRS, CDR2 YFSETQ. The CDR3 length is 14 residues. CDR3 bases: TGCGCCAGCAGCGGAGGGACAGCTCCTAACGAGCAGTACTTC. The encoded protein is CASSGGTAPNEQYF.

This clonotype was seen ten or more times. This chain connects TRBV10-3 to TRBJ2-7; 8 nucleotides agree with TRBD2. V lost 3 bases and J lost 2; bases outside the gene matches: 6. Germline V gene sequence: CDR1 ENHRY, CDR2 SYGVKD. The CDR3 consists of 15 residues. The CDR3 region is CAISDPGGRAYEQYF. Written as DNA, the CDR3 is TGTGCCATCAGTGACCCGGGGGGGCGGGCCTACGAGCAGTACTTC.

This clonotype came up a few times. This sequence joins TRBV29-1 and TRBJ2-5; D possibly matches TRBD1 or TRBD2 (5 bases each). This CDR3 spans 15 amino acids. Germline V gene sequence: CDR1 SQVTM, CDR2 ANQGSEA. Trimming pared 0 bases from V and 5 bases from J, leaving 16 bases between. CDR3 residues: CSVEDGPRGVETQYF. In DNA form, the CDR3 reads TGCAGCGTTGAAGATGGGCCCAGAGGGGTGGAGACCCAGTACTTC. Full variable domain (rest looked up from reference TRBV29-1 and TRBJ2-5): SAVISQKPSRDICQRGTSLTIQCQVDSQVTMMFWYRQQPGQSLTLIATANQGSEATYESGFVIDKFPISRPNLTFSTLTVSNMSPEDSSIYLCSVEDGPRGVETQYFGPGTRLLVL.

The chain combines TRBV12-3 or TRBV12-4 with TRBJ2-7; tentatively, D is TRBD1 or TRBD2 (5 bases each). The CDR3 is made up of 14 amino acids. V shed 7 bases and J shed 1 base, with 14 bases lying between them. The chain's CDR3 is CASTLRDLSYEQYF. DNA for the CDR3: TGTGCCAGCACCCTCCGGGACCTGTCCTACGAGCAGTACTTC.